What follows are 12 T cell receptor beta chains derived from one specimen sequenced in a study of metastatic and nonmetastatic thyroid tumors. TCRdb re-analyzed the PCR reads using MiXCR. Counted here are 20,000 to 25,000 clones, approximately 15% occurring once; the ten biggest clones make up around 9.3%. Ahead of thyroid surgery, no patient had received treatment of any kind. Source material: tumor tissue. These receptors were taken from a female donor with papillary thyroid cancer or a benign thyroid nodule (not recorded which). Some clones in this sample may be carry-over from other donors' samples.

This clone was found a few times. This sequence joins TRBV6-6 and TRBJ2-7; the match to TRBD2 covers 7 bases. The CDR3 sequence is 15 residues long. V lost 10 bases and J lost 2; bases outside the gene matches: 14. Germline lookup yields CDR1 MNHNY and CDR2 SVGAGI (reference sequence). CDR3 region: CAINPGRGGTYEQYF. CDR3 in DNA: TGTGCCATTAACCCGGGGCGGGGAGGGACCTACGAGCAGTACTTC.

Remarks on this clone: This clone may be a read error of a much larger clone one base away. The chain has TRBV20-1 and TRBJ2-6; 12 bases line up with TRBD1. Germline values: CDR1 DFQATT, CDR2 SNEGSKA (reference sequence). CDR3 size: 17 residues. Unmatched junction bases numbered 10, after V lost 6 bases and J lost 4 bases. The CDR3: CSAIGGQGALGANVLTF. The CDR3 nucleotides read TGCAGTGCCATAGGGGGACAGGGGGCTTTGGGGGCCAACGTCCTGACTTTC.

This clone was recorded only once. The V gene is TRBV20-1, the J gene TRBJ2-2, with a possible D match to TRBD2 (6 bases). This CDR3 contains 14 residues. V lost 4 bases and J lost 8, with 17 bases in between. Germline CDR1 DFQATT, CDR2 SNEGSKA (reference sequence). The CDR3 bases are TGCAGTGCTACCGGCGGGGATAGAACAGGGGAGCTGTTTTTT. This gives the protein CSATGGDRTGELFF.

In its sample, this clone was seen many times. For the CDR3, the DNA is TGTGCCATCAGACACACCGGGACTAGCGGGGGAGTCACAGATACGCAGTATTTT. It yields the protein CAIRHTGTSGGVTDTQYF. This chain joins TRBV10-3 and TRBJ2-3, with 14 bases aligning to TRBD2. The CDR3 sequence is 18 residues long. V was clipped by 6 bases and J by 2 bases; unmatched bases: 10. Germline loops: CDR1 ENHRY, CDR2 SYGVKD.

This clone was found many times. This rearrangement joins TRBV14 to TRBJ2-6; the D is unclear. The germline V gene has CDR1 SGHDN and CDR2 FVKESK. The CDR3 is made up of 12 amino acids. Trimming cost V 5 bases and J 4 bases, with 3 bases left between them. The CDR3 DNA is TGTGCCAGCAGCTCAGGGGCCAACGTCCTGACTTTC. It yields the protein CASSSGANVLTF.

At least ten counts were recorded for this clone. The chain recombines TRBV19 with TRBJ2-6, with D perhaps TRBD2 (6 bases). This CDR3 comprises 17 residues. Trimming removed 7 bases from V and 0 bases from J, with 16 bases in between. In germline, CDR1 is LNHDA, CDR2 SQIVND (reference sequence). The CDR3 DNA follows: TGTGCCAGTACCTTAAGCGGGCTTAGCTCTGGGGCCAACGTCCTGACTTTC. This codes for CASTLSGLSSGANVLTF.

This clone was seen a handful of times. A much larger clone sits a single nucleotide away, making a read error possible. This chain links TRBV10-3 with TRBJ2-1; tentatively, D is TRBD2 (5 bases). The CDR3 contains 17 residues. V was cut by 3 bases and J by 9 bases, with 24 bases left in between. CDR1 ENHRY and CDR2 SYGVKD come from the germline V gene. CDR3 sequence (DNA): TGTGCCATCAGTGAAGAATCCTGCCTAGCAAGTGTAGGTGAGCAGTTCTTC. It translates to CAISEESCLASVGEQFF.

There are many counts of this clone. This chain uses TRBV6-1 with TRBJ2-3; 9 bases map to TRBD1. This CDR3 contains 19 residues. J was trimmed by 6 bases and V by 2 bases; bases with no gene match: 18. Germline assignment: CDR1 MNHNS and CDR2 SASEGT. CDR3 sequence (DNA): TGTGCCAGCAGTGAAAGGACAGGGGCCTCCCTCATACAGGCGGATACGCAGTATTTT. Translating it yields CASSERTGASLIQADTQYF.

Ten or more counts support this clone. V usage is TRBV29-1 and J usage is TRBJ2-7; 14 bases match TRBD2. The CDR3 covers 13 residues. In germline, CDR1 is SQVTM, CDR2 ANQGSEA. V lost 8 bases and J lost 4; bases outside the gene matches: 4. The CDR3 DNA is TGCAGCTTTCGGACTAGCGGGAGGTACGAGCAGTACTTC. This codes for CSFRTSGRYEQYF.

This clone was counted many times. J is TRBJ1-2 and V is TRBV9, with TRBD1 matching 9 bases. The CDR3 spans 14 residues. The V segment lost 3 bases and the J segment 1 base; nucleotides outside the gene matches: 1. Germline CDR1 reads SGDLS; CDR2 reads YYNGEE. The CDR3 nucleotides are TGTGCCAGCAGCGGACAGGGGGGTAACTATGGCTACACCTTC. Its protein product is CASSGQGGNYGYTF.

This clone was seen repeatedly, ten times or more. The chain carries TRBV24-1 and TRBJ2-3; possible D gene TRBD1, 6 bases. The CDR3 contains 17 residues. The V and J ends lost 5 bases and 0 bases respectively, with 17 bases between them. Germline CDR1 is KGHDR and CDR2 is SFDVKD. In nucleotides, the CDR3 is TGTGCCACCAGTGCGCTACAGGGCAGGGAAAGCACAGATACGCAGTATTTT. Translation gives CATSALQGRESTDTQYF.

This clone was counted many times. J is TRBJ2-4 and V is TRBV9; no definite D call. Between the trimmed V and J ends, which lost 0 bases and 5 bases, there was a span of 12 bases. The CDR3 is made up of 15 amino acids. Germline CDR1 reads SGDLS; CDR2 reads YYNGEE. The CDR3 is CASSVEGWAENIQYF. The DNA of the CDR3 is TGTGCCAGCAGCGTAGAGGGTTGGGCGGAAAACATTCAGTACTTC. Combining the CDR3 with reference TRBV9 and TRBJ2-4 gives the whole variable domain DSGVTQTPKHLITATGQRVTLRCSPRSGDLSVYWYQQSLDQGLQFLIQYYNGEERAKGNILERFSAQQFPDLHSELNLSSLELGDSALYFCASSVEGWAENIQYFGAGTRLSVL.